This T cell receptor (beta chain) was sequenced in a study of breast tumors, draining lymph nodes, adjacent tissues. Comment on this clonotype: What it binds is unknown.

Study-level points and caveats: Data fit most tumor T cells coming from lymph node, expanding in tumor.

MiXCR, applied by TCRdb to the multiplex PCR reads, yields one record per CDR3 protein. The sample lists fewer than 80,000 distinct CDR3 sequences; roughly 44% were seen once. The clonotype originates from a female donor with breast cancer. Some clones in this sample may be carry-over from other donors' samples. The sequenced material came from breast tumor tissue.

CDR3 DNA: TGTGCCACCGGTGCGGCCGCTAGCACAGATACGCAGTATTTT. It is translated as CATGAAASTDTQYF. This rearrangement joins TRBV24-1 to TRBJ2-3; D is unresolved. This CDR3 has 14 amino acids. In germline, CDR1 is KGHDR, CDR2 SFDVKD. V was shortened by 9 bases and J by 0 bases, with 12 bases between the two germline ends.